The rows below give T cell receptor beta chains drawn from one sample of a study of T cell responses to AZD1222 COVID-19 vaccine. Measured with immunoSEQ multiplex PCR; TCRdb has only the in-frame clones, and not every one. This table holds 150,000 or so clones, nearly 95% found once. The material sequenced was peripheral blood, taken on day 0 of AZD1222 vaccination. Source of these receptors: an adult in good health. CDR3s include the opening cysteine and the closing phenylalanine or tryptophan. A D gene is named only where the DNA matches it firmly. Clone sizes are given selectively: once, few, many, or a class where the clone is expanded.

v_call: TRBV5-6; clone_size: -; j_call: TRBJ1-3; d_call: TRBD1; cdr3_aa: CASSPGTGDRNTIYF; cdr3_nt: TGTGCCAGCAGCCCCGGGACAGGGGACAGAAACACCATATATTTT
v_call: TRBV19; clone_size: -; j_call: TRBJ1-2; d_call: -; cdr3_aa: CASSTGTALYGYTF; cdr3_nt: TGTGCCAGTAGTACCGGGACGGCCCTATACGGCTACACCTTC
v_call: TRBV7-3; clone_size: -; j_call: TRBJ1-1; d_call: -; cdr3_aa: CASSLGHSNTEAFF; cdr3_nt: TGTGCCAGCAGCCTCGGACACTCGAACACTGAAGCTTTCTTT
v_call: TRBV7-2; clone_size: -; j_call: TRBJ1-5; d_call: -; cdr3_aa: CASSLALGQPQHF; cdr3_nt: TGTGCCAGCAGCTTAGCGCTCGGGCAGCCCCAGCATTTT
v_call: TRBV5-6; clone_size: -; j_call: TRBJ1-1; d_call: -; cdr3_aa: CASSLVGAAAFF; cdr3_nt: TGTGCCAGCAGCTTGGTAGGGGCTGCAGCTTTCTTT
v_call: TRBV7-9; clone_size: -; j_call: TRBJ2-1; d_call: -; cdr3_aa: CASSPDLSPYNEQFF; cdr3_nt: TGTGCCAGCAGCCCCGACTTAAGCCCCTACAATGAGCAGTTCTTC
v_call: TRBV6-5; clone_size: -; j_call: TRBJ2-5; d_call: -; cdr3_aa: CATRDSSGAQYF; cdr3_nt: TGTGCCACCCGGGACTCATCTGGGGCCCAGTACTTC
v_call: TRBV4-1; clone_size: -; j_call: TRBJ2-7; d_call: -; cdr3_aa: CASSRDQGPYEQYF; cdr3_nt: TGCGCCAGCAGCCGTGATCAGGGACCCTACGAGCAGTACTTC
v_call: TRBV28; clone_size: -; j_call: TRBJ1-5; d_call: -; cdr3_aa: CASSSLTYYSNQPQHF; cdr3_nt: TGTGCCAGCAGTTCCCTCACATATTATAGCAATCAGCCCCAGCATTTT
v_call: TRBV19; clone_size: once; j_call: TRBJ2-7; d_call: TRBD1; cdr3_aa: CASSTTGTHYEQYF; cdr3_nt: TGTGCCAGTAGTACGACAGGGACACACTACGAGCAGTACTTC
v_call: TRBV19; clone_size: -; j_call: TRBJ2-7; d_call: -; cdr3_aa: CASSMGPAYEQYF; cdr3_nt: TGTGCCAGTAGTATGGGACCGGCCTACGAGCAGTACTTC
v_call: TRBV12-3/TRBV12-4; clone_size: -; j_call: TRBJ1-2; d_call: -; cdr3_aa: CASTQTGLYGYTF; cdr3_nt: TGTGCCAGCACCCAGACCGGGCTCTATGGCTACACCTTC
v_call: TRBV3-1/TRBV3-2; clone_size: few; j_call: TRBJ1-1; d_call: -; cdr3_aa: CASSQDPAFF; cdr3_nt: TGTGCCAGCAGCCAAGATCCAGCTTTCTTT